This TCR beta chain came from a study of STAT3 mutations in large granular lymphocyte leukemia. Each sample's TCRbeta library yielded on average roughly 41,000 productive templates. Profiled with immunoSEQ multiplex PCR; TCRdb holds only in-frame clones, not every one. The table includes several thousand clones, 85% to 95% detected once. Worth noting for this clone: What it binds is unknown.

The CDR3 sequence is 14 residues long. Germline CDR1 reads SGHNT; CDR2 reads YYREEE (reference sequence). V trimming: 0 bases; J trimming: 4 bases; junction bases outside the gene matches: 3. The study, taken as a whole, reports: At least one immunodominant TCR beta clonotype appeared in every T-cell large granular lymphocyte leukemia patient. TCR clonotype switching after therapy occurred in about 30% of the 18 patients.

The V and J genes are TRBV5-4 and TRBJ2-5; 7 bases fit TRBD1. Sequenced: peripheral blood mononuclear cells. The receptor was isolated from a man in his fifties or sixties with T-cell large granular lymphocyte leukemia. Some clones in this sample may be carry-over from other donors' samples. CDR3 region: CASSLGQGRETQYF. The CDR3, as DNA: TGTGCCAGCAGCTTGGGACAGGGTCGAGAGACCCAGTACTTC.